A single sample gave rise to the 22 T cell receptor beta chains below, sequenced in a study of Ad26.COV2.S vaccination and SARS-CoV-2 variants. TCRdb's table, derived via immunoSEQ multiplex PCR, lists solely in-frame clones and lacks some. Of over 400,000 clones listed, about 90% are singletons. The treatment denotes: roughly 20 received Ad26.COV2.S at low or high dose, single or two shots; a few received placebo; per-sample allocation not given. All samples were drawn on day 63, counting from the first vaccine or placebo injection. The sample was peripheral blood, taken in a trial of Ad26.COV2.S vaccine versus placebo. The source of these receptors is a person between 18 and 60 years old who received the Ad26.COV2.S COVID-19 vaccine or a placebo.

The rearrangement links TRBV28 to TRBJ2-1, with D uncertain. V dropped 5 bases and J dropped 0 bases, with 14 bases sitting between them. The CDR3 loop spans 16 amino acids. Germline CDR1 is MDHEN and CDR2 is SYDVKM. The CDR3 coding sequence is TGTGCCAGCAGTCTCCCCCGCGGCAGCTCCTACAATGAGCAGTTCTTC. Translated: CASSLPRGSSYNEQFF.

CDR3: CAISENRRNTEAFF. The CDR3 DNA reads as TGTGCCATCAGTGAGAATAGGAGGAACACTGAAGCTTTCTTT. V is TRBV10-3 and J is TRBJ1-1; D ambiguous. Looked up from germline, CDR1 is ENHRY and CDR2 is SYGVKD. Trimming pared 2 bases from V and 1 base from J, leaving 8 bases between. This CDR3 has 14 residues.

In nucleotides, the CDR3 is TGCAGTGCTAGTACGACTAGCGGGAGAATATCCGAGCAGTACTTC. It specifies CSASTTSGRISEQYF. The V call is TRBV20-1, the J call TRBJ2-7; 12 bases fit TRBD2. Germline CDR1 reads DFQATT; CDR2 reads SNEGSKA (reference sequence). With V trimmed by 3 bases and J by 6 bases, 9 bases remained unmatched. CDR3 length: 15 amino acids.

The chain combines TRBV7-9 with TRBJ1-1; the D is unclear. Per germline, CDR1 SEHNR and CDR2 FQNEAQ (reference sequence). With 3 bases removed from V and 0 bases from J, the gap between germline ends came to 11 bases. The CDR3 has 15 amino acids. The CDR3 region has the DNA TGTGCCAGCAGCTTGACTCATTCGATGAACACTGAAGCTTTCTTT. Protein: CASSLTHSMNTEAFF.

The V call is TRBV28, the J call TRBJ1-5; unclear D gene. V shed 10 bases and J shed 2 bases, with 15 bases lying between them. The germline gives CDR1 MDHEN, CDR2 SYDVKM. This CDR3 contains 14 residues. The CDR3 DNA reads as TGTGCCAATTCGAAGGGCGGGGGCAATCAGCCCCAGCATTTT. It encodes CANSKGGGNQPQHF.

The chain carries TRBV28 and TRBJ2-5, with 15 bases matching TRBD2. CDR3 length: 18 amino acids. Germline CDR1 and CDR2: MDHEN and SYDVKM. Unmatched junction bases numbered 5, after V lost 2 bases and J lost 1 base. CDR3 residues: CASSLGLAGGPAQETQYF. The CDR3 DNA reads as TGTGCCAGCAGTTTAGGACTAGCGGGAGGGCCGGCCCAAGAGACCCAGTACTTC.

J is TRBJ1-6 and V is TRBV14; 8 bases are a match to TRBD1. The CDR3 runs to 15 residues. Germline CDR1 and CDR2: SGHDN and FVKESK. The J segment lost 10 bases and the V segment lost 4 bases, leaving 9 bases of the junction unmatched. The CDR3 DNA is TGTGCCAGCAGCCTAAGGACAGGGAACACGTCACCCCTCCACTTT. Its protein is CASSLRTGNTSPLHF.

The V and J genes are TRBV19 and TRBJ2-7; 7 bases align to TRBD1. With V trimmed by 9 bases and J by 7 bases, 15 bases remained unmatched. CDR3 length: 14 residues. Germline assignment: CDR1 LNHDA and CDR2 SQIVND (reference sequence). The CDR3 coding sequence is TGTGCCAGCAACGTACAGGGGTCCCCCGGGGAGCAGTACTTC. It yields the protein CASNVQGSPGEQYF.

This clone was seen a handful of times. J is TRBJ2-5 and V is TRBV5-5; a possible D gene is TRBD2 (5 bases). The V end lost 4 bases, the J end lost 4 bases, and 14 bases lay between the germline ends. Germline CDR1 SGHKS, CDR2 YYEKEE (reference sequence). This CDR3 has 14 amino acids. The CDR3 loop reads CASSPAPGRETQYF. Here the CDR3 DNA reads TGTGCCAGCAGCCCGGCCCCGGGGAGAGAGACCCAGTACTTC.

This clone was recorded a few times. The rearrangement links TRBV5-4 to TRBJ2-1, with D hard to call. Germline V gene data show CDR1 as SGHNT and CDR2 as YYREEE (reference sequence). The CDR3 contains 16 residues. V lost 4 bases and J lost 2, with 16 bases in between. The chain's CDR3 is CASSPLPIGTYNEQFF. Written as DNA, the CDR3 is TGTGCCAGCAGCCCCTTGCCGATAGGTACCTACAATGAGCAGTTCTTC.

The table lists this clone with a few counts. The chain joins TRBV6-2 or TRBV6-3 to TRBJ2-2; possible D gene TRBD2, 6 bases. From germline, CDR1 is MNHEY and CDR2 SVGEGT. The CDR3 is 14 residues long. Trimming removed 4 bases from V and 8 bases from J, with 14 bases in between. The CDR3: CASSSIAESGELFF. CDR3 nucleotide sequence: TGTGCCAGCAGTTCCATAGCGGAGTCGGGGGAGCTGTTTTTT.

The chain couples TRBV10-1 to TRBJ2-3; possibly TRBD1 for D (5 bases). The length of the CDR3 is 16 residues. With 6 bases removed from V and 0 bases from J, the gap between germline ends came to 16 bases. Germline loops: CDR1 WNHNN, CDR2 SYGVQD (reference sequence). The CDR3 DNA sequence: TGCGCCAGCAGCCTGCCAAAGGGGTTAAGCACAGATACGCAGTATTTT. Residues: CASSLPKGLSTDTQYF.

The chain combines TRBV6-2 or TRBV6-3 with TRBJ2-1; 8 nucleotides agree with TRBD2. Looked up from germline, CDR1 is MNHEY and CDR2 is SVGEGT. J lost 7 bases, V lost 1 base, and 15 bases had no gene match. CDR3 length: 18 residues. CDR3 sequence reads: CASSYWAAREEMGNEQFF. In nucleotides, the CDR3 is TGTGCCAGCAGTTACTGGGCCGCGCGGGAGGAGATGGGAAATGAGCAGTTCTTC.

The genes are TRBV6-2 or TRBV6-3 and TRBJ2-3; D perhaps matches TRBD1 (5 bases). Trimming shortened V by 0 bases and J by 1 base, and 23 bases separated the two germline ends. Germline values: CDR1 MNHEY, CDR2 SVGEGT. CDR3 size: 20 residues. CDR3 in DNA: TGTGCCAGCAGTTACTCGATCGTCAGGGCTCCCCAACCACGCACAGATACGCAGTATTTT. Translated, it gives CASSYSIVRAPQPRTDTQYF.

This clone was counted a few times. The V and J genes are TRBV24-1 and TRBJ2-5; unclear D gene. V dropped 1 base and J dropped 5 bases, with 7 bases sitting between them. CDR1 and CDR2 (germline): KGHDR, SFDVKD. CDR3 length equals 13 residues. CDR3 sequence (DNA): TGTGCCACCAGTGATTTCAACGGGGAGACCCAGTACTTC. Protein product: CATSDFNGETQYF.

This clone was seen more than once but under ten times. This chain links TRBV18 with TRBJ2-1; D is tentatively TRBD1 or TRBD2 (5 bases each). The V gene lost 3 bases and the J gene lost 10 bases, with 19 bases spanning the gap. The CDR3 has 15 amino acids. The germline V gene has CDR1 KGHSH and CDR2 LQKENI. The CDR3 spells CASSPLGDLAWEQFF. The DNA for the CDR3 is TGTGCCAGCTCACCGTTGGGGGACCTGGCCTGGGAGCAGTTCTTC.

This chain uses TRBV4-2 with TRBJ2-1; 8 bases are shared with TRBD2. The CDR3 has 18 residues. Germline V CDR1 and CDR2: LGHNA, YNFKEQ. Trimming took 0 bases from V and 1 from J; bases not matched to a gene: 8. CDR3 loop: CASSQDGGGGRSYNEQFF. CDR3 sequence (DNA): TGTGCCAGCAGCCAAGATGGGGGGGGCGGGAGGTCCTACAATGAGCAGTTCTTC.

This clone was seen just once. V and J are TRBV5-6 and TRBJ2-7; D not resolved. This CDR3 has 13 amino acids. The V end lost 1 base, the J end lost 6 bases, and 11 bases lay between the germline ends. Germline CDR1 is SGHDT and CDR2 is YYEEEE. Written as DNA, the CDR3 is TGTGCCAGCAGCTTGCCCAGCCTCTCCGAGCAGTACTTC. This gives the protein CASSLPSLSEQYF.

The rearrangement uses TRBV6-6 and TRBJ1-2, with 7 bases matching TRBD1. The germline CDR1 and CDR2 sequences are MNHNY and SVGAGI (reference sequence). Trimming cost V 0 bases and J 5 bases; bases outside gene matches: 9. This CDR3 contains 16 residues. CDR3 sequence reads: CASSYSRGREGYGYTF. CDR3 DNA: TGTGCCAGCAGTTACTCGAGGGGGCGGGAAGGGTATGGCTACACCTTC.

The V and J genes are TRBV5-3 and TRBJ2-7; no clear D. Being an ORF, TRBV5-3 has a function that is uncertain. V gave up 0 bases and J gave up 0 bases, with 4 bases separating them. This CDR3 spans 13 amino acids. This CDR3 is CARSLGYSYEQYF. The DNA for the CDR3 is TGTGCCAGAAGCTTGGGTTACTCCTACGAGCAGTACTTC.

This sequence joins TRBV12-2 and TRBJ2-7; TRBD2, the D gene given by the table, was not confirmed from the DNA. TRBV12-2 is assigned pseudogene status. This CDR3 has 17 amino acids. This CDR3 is CASRFADPRVGTYEQYF. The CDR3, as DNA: TGTGCAAGTCGCTTTGCGGATCCCAGAGTCGGGACCTACGAGCAGTACTTC.

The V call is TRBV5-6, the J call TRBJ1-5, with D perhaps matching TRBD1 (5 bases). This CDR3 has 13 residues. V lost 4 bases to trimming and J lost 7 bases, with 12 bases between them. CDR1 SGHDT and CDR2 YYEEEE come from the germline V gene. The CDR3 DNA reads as TGTGCCAGCAGCGCGGATGGGGGACAGCCCCAGCATTTT. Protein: CASSADGGQPQHF.